This T cell receptor beta chain was identified in a study of blood T cell repertoires in COVID-19. Study-level background: Samples representing acute and convalescent COVID-19 were sourced from the United States, Italy and Spain. PBMCs, B-cell-depleted T cells, or T cells were the source of the cDNA or gDNA that made up the material.

This CDR3 spans 12 amino acids. In the original workflow: Amplification of reference gene primers was used by the study to estimate nucleated cell counts. Profiling relied on immunoSEQ multiplex PCR, and the TCRdb table lists in-frame clones only, not all of them. V, J and clone size reflect that table, while D and trimming were determined from the DNA. Among 110,000 to 150,000 clones listed, about 90% were seen once. The sequenced sample was peripheral blood. The source of this sequence is a woman aged 45-59 years with acute or convalescent COVID-19. The J gene is TRBJ2-5, the V gene TRBV12-2; the DNA was not used to check the table's D call, TRBD2. TRBV12-2 constitutes a pseudogene. The CDR3 DNA follows: TGTGCAAGTCGCCTAGACCGGGAGACCCAGTACTTC. Translation gives CASRLDRETQYF.